This record concerns one T cell receptor beta chain sequence. The antigen remains undetermined. The sample originates from a study of shared clonotypes between healthy human individuals. Overall study findings and caveats: Sequencing of the sorted subsets was shown by rarefaction to be incomplete despite large depth. Relative to their counterparts shared across all four donors, non-shared clonotypes exhibited diminished generation probabilities. Specimens sampled were limited to blood, with tissue repertoires likely differing. Approximately 5% was the fraction of naive CD4 clonotypes found shared across a few donors.

This CDR3 spans 15 amino acids. Trimming at V came to 2 bases and at J to 4 bases, leaving 2 bases not matched to a gene. Germline lookup yields CDR1 SGHKS and CDR2 YYEKEE (reference sequence). TCRdb's table, derived via immunoSEQ multiplex PCR, lists solely in-frame clones and lacks some. In the table there are a few million clones, about 92% of which are singletons. Sequencing was done on a sample of naive CD4+ T cells sorted from blood. Noted subset: CD45RA+ positively selected. The chain employs TRBV5-5 and TRBJ2-2, with 10 bases fitting TRBD1. The TCR sequence derives from a man aged 18-30 years in good health. CDR3 in amino acids: CASSLRTGGTGELFF. As DNA, the CDR3 is TGTGCCAGCAGCTTACGGACAGGGGGCACCGGGGAGCTGTTTTTT.